This T cell receptor beta chain came from a study of cytomegalovirus exposure and HLA in healthy donors. Broader study findings: V segments that were indistinguishable, TRBV6-2 and TRBV6-3 among them, were omitted from analysis. The study recorded over 150 TCR beta chains that were cytomegalovirus-associated. In an earlier analysis, about 87% or about 30%: the productive usage of most TCR beta V segments.

This CDR3 comprises 19 residues. Per germline, CDR1 SGHNT and CDR2 YENEEA. V lost 0 bases to trimming and J lost 5 bases, with 23 bases between them. Note on this clone: The antigen remains unidentified.

13 Jbeta primers and 60 Vbeta primers were used for the PCR. Libraries were prepared by immunoSEQ multiplex PCR; TCRdb keeps only in-frame clonotypes and omits some of them. This sample's clone table lists about 50,000 clones. This receptor was taken from a woman between 18 and 29 years old in good health and CMV-seronegative. Sequenced: PBMCs. The chain carries TRBV11-3 and TRBJ2-1; TRBD2 is a possible D gene (6 bases). The CDR3 reads CASSLEGPFAGSSDNEQFF. The DNA for the CDR3 is TGTGCCAGCAGCTTAGAAGGCCCCTTTGCGGGATCTTCCGACAATGAGCAGTTCTTC.